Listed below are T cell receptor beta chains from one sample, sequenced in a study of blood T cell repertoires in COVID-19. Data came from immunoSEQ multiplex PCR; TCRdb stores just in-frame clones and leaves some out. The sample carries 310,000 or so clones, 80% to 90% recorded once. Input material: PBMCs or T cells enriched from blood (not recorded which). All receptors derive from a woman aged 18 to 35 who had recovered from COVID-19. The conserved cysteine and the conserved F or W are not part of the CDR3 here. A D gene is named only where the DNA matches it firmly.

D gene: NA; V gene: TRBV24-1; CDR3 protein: ATKGSGVNTEAF
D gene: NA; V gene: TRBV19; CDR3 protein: ASSIYYGYT
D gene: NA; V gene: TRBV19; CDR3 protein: ASSIATAFLYGYT
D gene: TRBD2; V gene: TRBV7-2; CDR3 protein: ASSLGKAGVSYNEQF
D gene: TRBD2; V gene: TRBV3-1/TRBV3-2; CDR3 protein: ASSQGTSGNNEQY
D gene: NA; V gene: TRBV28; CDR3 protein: ASDGGQVLDYGYT
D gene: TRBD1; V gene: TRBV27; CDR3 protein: ASSFQTGGRSYEQY
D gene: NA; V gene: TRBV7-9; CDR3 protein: ASSPQMNTEAF
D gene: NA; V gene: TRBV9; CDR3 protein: ASSLQDSAPPENEQF
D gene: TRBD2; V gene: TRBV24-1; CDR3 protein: ATSSTSGGSTDTQY
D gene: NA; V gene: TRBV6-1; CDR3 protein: ASSETLNRESDGYT
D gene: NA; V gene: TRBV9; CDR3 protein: ASSQITGETEAF
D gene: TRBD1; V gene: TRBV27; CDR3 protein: ASIPRTGTGLGGGTEAF
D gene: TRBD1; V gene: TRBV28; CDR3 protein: ASSRRDRGLEKLF
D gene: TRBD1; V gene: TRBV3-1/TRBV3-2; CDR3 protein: ASSQDLVGQGYTGELF
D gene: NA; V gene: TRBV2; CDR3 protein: ASSEQGSSYEQY
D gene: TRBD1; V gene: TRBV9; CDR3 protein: ASSENPGTAGGDNSPLH
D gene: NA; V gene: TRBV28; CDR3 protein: ASSPSRRNEQY
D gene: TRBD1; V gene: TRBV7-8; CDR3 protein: ASSPGQGYGYT
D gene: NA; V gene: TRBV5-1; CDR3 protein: ASSLAPGSGSTDTQY
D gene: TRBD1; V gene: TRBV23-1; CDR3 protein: APERTGDAQETQY
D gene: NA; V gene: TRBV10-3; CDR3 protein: AISESGGNQPQH
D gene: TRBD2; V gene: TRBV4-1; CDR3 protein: ASSQGRAGPSYEQY
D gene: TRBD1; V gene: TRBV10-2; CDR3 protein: ASSPGTGGFYGYT
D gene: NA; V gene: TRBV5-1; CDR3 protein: ASSSDPPWTLDSTYNEQF
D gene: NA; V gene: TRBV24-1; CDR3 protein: ATSDPRTADYEQY
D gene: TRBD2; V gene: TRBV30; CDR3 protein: ALTERESSDTQY
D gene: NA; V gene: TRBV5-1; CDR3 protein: ASSPGQHPSSYNEQF
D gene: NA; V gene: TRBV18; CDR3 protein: ASSLDSYGYT
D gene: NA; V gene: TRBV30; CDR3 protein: AWTSTTGEKLF
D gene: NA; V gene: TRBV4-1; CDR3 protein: ASSPLEGTNQPQH
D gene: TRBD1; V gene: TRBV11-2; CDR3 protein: ASSLARGRYNSPLH
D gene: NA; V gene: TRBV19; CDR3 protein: ASSSPDKSEAF
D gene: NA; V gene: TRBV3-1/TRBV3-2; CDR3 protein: ASSSPPGTLF
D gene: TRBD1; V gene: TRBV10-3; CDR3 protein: AISDMDRGNTGELF
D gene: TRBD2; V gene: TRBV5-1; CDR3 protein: ASSLGAGGPGGTDTQY
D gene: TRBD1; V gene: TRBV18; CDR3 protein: ASSFGQGHNQPQH
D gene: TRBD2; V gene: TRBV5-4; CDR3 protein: ASSLRGLAGEETQY
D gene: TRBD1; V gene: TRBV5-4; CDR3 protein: ASSAGTGGSYNSPLH